Described below is a single TCR beta chain sequence and its context. As yet, its antigen is unknown. Being off target in a library aimed at alpha chains, this beta chain has a size of little meaning. This record comes from a study of naive and memory T cell subsets. Study-wide results and caveats: Especially in CD8 cells, naive repertoires contained a few larger clonotypes, possibly CD45RA-re-expressing memory cells.

Germline V gene data show CDR1 as LGHDT and CDR2 as YNNKEL (reference sequence). This CDR3 comprises 15 residues. V lost 1 base, J lost 1 base, and 0 bases stayed unmatched. Four rounds of PCR amplified the ligated cDNA using nested alpha and beta constant-region primers plus SP2. TCRdb reprocessed the UMI-ligation and nested PCR reads with MiXCR, giving one entry per CDR3 protein. In the table there are 200 to 250 distinct CDR3 sequences, around 70% of which are singletons. This receptor was taken from a human donor in good health. Sequenced: naive CD8+ T cells from blood. The chain employs TRBV3-1 and TRBJ2-5; 10 bases line up with TRBD2. The CDR3 DNA follows: TGTGCCAGCAGCCAAGTAGCGGGGGGCCAAGAGACCCAGTACTTC. Amino acids: CASSQVAGGQETQYF.